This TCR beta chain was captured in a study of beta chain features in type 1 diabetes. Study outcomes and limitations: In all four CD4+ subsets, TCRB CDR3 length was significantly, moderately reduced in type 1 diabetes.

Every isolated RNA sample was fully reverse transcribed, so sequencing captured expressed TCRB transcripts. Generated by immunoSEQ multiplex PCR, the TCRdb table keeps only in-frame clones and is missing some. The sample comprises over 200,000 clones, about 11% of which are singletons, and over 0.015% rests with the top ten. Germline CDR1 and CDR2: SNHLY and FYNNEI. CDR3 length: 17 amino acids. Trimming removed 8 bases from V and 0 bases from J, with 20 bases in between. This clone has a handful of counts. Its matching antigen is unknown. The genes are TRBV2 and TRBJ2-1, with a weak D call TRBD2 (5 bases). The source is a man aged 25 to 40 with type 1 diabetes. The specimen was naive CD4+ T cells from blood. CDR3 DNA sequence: TGTGCCAGCGGTCGGGATCCCCTGATAACCTCCTACAATGAGCAGTTCTTC. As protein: CASGRDPLITSYNEQFF. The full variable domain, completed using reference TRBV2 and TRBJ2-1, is EPEVTQTPSHQVTQMGQEVILRCVPISNHLYFYWYRQILGQKVEFLVSFYNNEISEKSEIFDDQFSVERPDGSNFTLKIRSTKLEDSAMYFCASGRDPLITSYNEQFFGPGTRLTVL.